A single sample is the source of the 12 T cell receptor beta chains below, sequenced in a study of shared clonotypes between healthy human individuals. Naivety among CD8 cells was defined by CD45RO negativity and positive CCR7 selection, thereby excluding terminally differentiated effector memory CD45RA+ cells. Sequencing was performed with immunoSEQ multiplex PCR; in TCRdb, only in-frame clones are kept and a portion is missing. The sample includes some 630,000 clones, roughly 96% of them seen just once. The sample comprised naive CD8+ T cells sorted from blood. These receptors were taken from a woman in her twenties or thirties in good health.

This clone was detected once. The chain couples TRBV6-1 to TRBJ2-5; tentatively, D is TRBD1 (6 bases). The J call is in doubt because the DNA end fits TRBJ2-7 better. Germline loops: CDR1 MNHNS, CDR2 SASEGT. CDR3 length: 13 amino acids. CDR3: CASSAGQLYEQYF. CDR3 nucleotide sequence: TGTGCCAGCAGTGCAGGACAGTTATACGAGCAGTACTTC.

Comment on this clone: The same CDR3 also results from other DNA sequences found in this sample. V and J are TRBV9 and TRBJ2-7; no firm D call. The length of the CDR3 is 14 residues. Trimming cost V 0 bases and J 0 bases, with 7 bases left between them. Germline CDR1 SGDLS, CDR2 YYNGEE. The CDR3 sequence is CASSVGADSYEQYF. The CDR3 nucleotides read TGTGCCAGCAGCGTAGGTGCGGACTCCTACGAGCAGTACTTC. The full variable domain, completed using reference TRBV9 and TRBJ2-7, is DSGVTQTPKHLITATGQRVTLRCSPRSGDLSVYWYQQSLDQGLQFLIQYYNGEERAKGNILERFSAQQFPDLHSELNLSSLELGDSALYFCASSVGADSYEQYFGPGTRLTVT.

The gene calls are TRBV9 and TRBJ2-2; 14 bases match TRBD2. This CDR3 contains 18 residues. V shed 0 bases, J shed 3 bases, and the junction held 4 bases outside the gene matches. CDR1 is SGDLS, CDR2 YYNGEE, per germline. The CDR3 DNA reads as TGTGCCAGCAGCGTAGCCGGACTAGCGGGAGGATACACCGGGGAGCTGTTTTTT. Residues: CASSVAGLAGGYTGELFF.

V is TRBV7-8 and J is TRBJ2-7, with D possibly TRBD2 on 6 matching bases. From germline, CDR1 is SGHVS and CDR2 FQNEAQ. There are 15 residues in the CDR3. Trimming shortened V by 4 bases and J by 0 bases, and 13 bases separated the two germline ends. CDR3 nucleotide sequence: TGTGCCAGCAGCTCGGGACTGCTTAGCTCCTACGAGCAGTACTTC. Its protein is CASSSGLLSSYEQYF.

In the case of this clone: Other nucleotide sequences in the sample specify the same CDR3. V and J are TRBV15 and TRBJ2-1; possible D gene TRBD2, 5 bases. V was shortened by 5 bases and J by 7 bases, with 9 bases between the two germline ends. Looked up from germline, CDR1 is LNHNV and CDR2 is YYDKDF (reference sequence). The CDR3 loop spans 12 amino acids. The CDR3 reads CATSLLGNEQFF. The CDR3 DNA sequence: TGTGCCACCAGCTTACTAGGTAATGAGCAGTTCTTC. Full variable domain (remainder filled in from reference TRBV15 and TRBJ2-1): DAMVIQNPRYQVTQFGKPVTLSCSQTLNHNVMYWYQQKSSQAPKLLFHYYDKDFNNEADTPDNFQSRRPNTSFCFLDIRSPGLGDTAMYLCATSLLGNEQFFGPGTRLTVL.

This chain links TRBV27 with TRBJ2-7; TRBD1 agrees at 8 bases. The CDR3 has 13 amino acids. Germline CDR1 MNHEY, CDR2 SMNVEV (reference sequence). V was pared by 6 bases and J by 3 bases, with 4 bases of the junction left unmatched. This CDR3 reads CASRGGQGYEQYF. For the CDR3, the DNA is TGTGCCAGCAGGGGAGGACAGGGCTACGAGCAGTACTTC.

The chain has TRBV7-6 and TRBJ1-1, with D possibly being TRBD1 (5 bases). Germline CDR1 reads SGHVS; CDR2 reads FNYEAQ. V lost 5 bases, J lost 3 bases, and 10 bases lay in between. CDR3 size: 13 residues. CDR3 protein: CASSTGQYTEAFF. Here the CDR3 DNA reads TGTGCCAGCAGCACAGGACAATACACTGAAGCTTTCTTT.

The chain joins TRBV2 to TRBJ2-7, with D possibly matching TRBD2 (6 bases). Trimming cost V 1 base and J 1 base, with 20 bases left between them. CDR1 and CDR2 from the germline V gene are SNHLY and FYNNEI. CDR3 length: 18 amino acids. CDR3 bases: TGTGCCAGCAGTGAAGGTTTAGTCGGGTCGGGAGCGTCCTACGAGCAGTACTTC. As protein: CASSEGLVGSGASYEQYF. The variable domain in full, completed from reference TRBV2 and TRBJ2-7, reads EPEVTQTPSHQVTQMGQEVILRCVPISNHLYFYWYRQILGQKVEFLVSFYNNEISEKSEIFDDQFSVERPDGSNFTLKIRSTKLEDSAMYFCASSEGLVGSGASYEQYFGPGTRLTVT.

The gene calls are TRBV28 and TRBJ1-5; D not resolved. The V and J ends lost 5 bases and 0 bases respectively, with 8 bases between them. This CDR3 comprises 14 residues. CDR1 is MDHEN, CDR2 SYDVKM, per germline. In nucleotides, the CDR3 is TGTGCCAGCAGTGGCGAGGTTAGCAATCAGCCCCAGCATTTT. It specifies CASSGEVSNQPQHF.

The chain couples TRBV28 to TRBJ2-5; maybe TRBD1 (6 bases). Germline CDR1 reads MDHEN; CDR2 reads SYDVKM. This CDR3 has 16 residues. With 3 bases removed from V and 2 bases from J, the gap between germline ends came to 16 bases. The CDR3 is CASSFNREEAQETQYF. In DNA form, the CDR3 reads TGTGCCAGCAGTTTTAACAGGGAAGAAGCGCAAGAGACCCAGTACTTC.

The chain is built from TRBV10-2 and TRBJ1-1; D unresolved. The CDR3 covers 13 residues. Trimming pared 5 bases from V and 11 bases from J, leaving 18 bases between. CDR1 and CDR2 (germline): WSHSY, SAAADI. DNA of the CDR3: TGCGCCAGCAGTATTGGTTCGTCGGTGCCCGCTTTCTTT. As protein: CASSIGSSVPAFF.

The chain couples TRBV5-4 to TRBJ2-5, with unresolved D. Germline V gives CDR1 SGHNT, CDR2 YYREEE (reference sequence). V was clipped by 4 bases and J by 2 bases, with 6 bases between them. This CDR3 comprises 12 residues. Here the CDR3 DNA reads TGTGCCAGCAGCATCCTTCAAGAGACCCAGTACTTC. This translates into CASSILQETQYF.